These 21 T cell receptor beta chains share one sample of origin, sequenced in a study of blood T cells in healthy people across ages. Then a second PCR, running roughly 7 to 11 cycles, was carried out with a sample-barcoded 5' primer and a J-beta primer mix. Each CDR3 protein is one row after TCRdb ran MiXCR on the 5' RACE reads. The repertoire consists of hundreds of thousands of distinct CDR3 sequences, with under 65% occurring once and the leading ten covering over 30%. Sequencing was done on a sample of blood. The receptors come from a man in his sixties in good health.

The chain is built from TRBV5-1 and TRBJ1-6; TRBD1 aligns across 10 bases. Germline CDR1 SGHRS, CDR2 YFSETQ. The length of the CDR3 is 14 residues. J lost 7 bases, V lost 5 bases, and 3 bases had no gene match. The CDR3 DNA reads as TGCGCCAGCAGGGGACAGGGGATGAATTCACCCCTCCACTTT. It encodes CASRGQGMNSPLHF.

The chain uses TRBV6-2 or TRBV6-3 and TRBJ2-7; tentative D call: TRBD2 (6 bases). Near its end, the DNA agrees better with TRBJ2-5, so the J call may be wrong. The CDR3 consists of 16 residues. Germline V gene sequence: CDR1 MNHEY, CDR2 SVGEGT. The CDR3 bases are TGTGCCAGCAGTTCCCTGACTAGAAGCGGCCGAGAGACCCAGTACTTC. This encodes CASSSLTRSGRETQYF.

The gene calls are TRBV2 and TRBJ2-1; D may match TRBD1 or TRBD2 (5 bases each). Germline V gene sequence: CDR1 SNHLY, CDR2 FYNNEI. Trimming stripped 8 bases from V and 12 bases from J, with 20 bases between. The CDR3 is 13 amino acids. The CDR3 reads CASGQDGGRRQFF. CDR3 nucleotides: TGTGCCAGCGGGCAGGATGGGGGTCGAAGGCAGTTCTTC.

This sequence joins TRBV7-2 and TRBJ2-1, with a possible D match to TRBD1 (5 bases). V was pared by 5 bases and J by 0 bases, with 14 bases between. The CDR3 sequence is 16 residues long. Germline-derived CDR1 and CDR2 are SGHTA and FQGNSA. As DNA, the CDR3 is TGTGCCAGCAGCGCGGACATTTTCAGCTCCTACAATGAGCAGTTCTTC. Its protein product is CASSADIFSSYNEQFF. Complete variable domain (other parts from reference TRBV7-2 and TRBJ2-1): GAGVSQSPSNKVTEKGKDVELRCDPISGHTALYWYRQSLGQGLEFLIYFQGNSAPDKSGLPSDRFSAERTGGSVSTLTIQRTQQEDSAVYLCASSADIFSSYNEQFFGPGTRLTVL.

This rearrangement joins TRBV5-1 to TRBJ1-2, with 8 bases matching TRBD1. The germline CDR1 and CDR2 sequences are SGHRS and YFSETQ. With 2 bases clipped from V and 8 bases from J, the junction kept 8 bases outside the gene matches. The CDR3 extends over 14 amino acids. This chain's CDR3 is CASSLQQGAGGYTF. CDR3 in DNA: TGCGCCAGCAGCTTACAGCAGGGGGCTGGAGGCTACACCTTC.

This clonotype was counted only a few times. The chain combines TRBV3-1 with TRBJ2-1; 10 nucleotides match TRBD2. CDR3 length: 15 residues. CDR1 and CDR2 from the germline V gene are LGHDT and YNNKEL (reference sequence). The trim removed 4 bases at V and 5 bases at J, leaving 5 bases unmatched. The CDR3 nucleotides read TGTGCCAGCAGCCTGCTAGCGGGGGTTCACAATGAGCAGTTCTTC. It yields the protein CASSLLAGVHNEQFF.

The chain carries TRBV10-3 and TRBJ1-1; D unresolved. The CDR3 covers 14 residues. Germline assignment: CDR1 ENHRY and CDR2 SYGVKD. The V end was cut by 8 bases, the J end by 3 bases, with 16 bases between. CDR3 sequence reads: CAIALSDVDTEAFF. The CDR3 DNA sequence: TGTGCCATCGCGCTTTCCGACGTAGACACTGAAGCTTTCTTT.

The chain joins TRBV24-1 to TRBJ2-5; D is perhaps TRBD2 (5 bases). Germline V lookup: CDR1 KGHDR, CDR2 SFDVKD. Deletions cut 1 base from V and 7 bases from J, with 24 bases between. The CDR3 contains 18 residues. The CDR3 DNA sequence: TGTGCCACCAGTGATTTCTGTATCGGCCGGTTTCGCGGGTGGACCCAGTACTTC. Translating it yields CATSDFCIGRFRGWTQYF.

The chain's CDR3 is CASSFGYSDGYTF. The CDR3 DNA reads as TGTGCCAGCAGCTTCGGATATTCTGATGGCTACACCTTC. V and J are TRBV5-5 and TRBJ1-2; D ambiguous. Trimming removed 2 bases at V and 6 bases at J, with 11 bases between. The CDR3 spans 13 residues. The germline V gene encodes CDR1 SGHKS and CDR2 YYEKEE (reference sequence).

The CDR3 sequence: CASNQPGTGLNEQFF. CDR3 nucleotides: TGTGCCAGCAACCAGCCGGGGACAGGGCTCAATGAGCAGTTCTTC. The gene calls are TRBV28 and TRBJ2-1, with TRBD1 matching 9 bases. The CDR3 totals 15 residues. Germline values: CDR1 MDHEN, CDR2 SYDVKM. With 7 bases clipped from V and 6 bases from J, the junction kept 10 bases outside the gene matches. The full variable domain, in which reference TRBV28 and TRBJ2-1 provide the parts outside the CDR3, is DVKVTQSSRYLVKRTGEKVFLECVQDMDHENMFWYRQDPGLGLRLIYFSYDVKMKEKGDIPEGYSVSREKKERFSLILESASTNQTSMYLCASNQPGTGLNEQFFGPGTRLTVL.

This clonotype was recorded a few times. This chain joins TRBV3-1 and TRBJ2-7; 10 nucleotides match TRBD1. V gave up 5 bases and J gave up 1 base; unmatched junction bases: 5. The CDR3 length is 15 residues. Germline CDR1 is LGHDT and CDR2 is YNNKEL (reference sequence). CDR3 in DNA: TGTGCCAGCAGCAACCGGGACAGGGGATCCTACGAGCAGTACTTC. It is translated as CASSNRDRGSYEQYF.

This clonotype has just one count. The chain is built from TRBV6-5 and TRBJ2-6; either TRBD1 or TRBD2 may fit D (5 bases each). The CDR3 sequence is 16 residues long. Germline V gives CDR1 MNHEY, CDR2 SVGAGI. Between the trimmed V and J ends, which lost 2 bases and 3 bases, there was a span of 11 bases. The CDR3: CASSYAVGVGANVLTF. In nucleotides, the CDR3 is TGTGCCAGCAGTTACGCCGTGGGGGTTGGGGCCAACGTCCTGACTTTC.

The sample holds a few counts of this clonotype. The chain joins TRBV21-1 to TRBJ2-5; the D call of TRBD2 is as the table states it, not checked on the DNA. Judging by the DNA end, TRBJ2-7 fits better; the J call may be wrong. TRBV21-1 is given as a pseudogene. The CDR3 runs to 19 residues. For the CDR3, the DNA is TGTGCCAGCAGCAAAATGAGCGGGCCAGTACTCCACTCCCTCTGCGAGCAGTACTTC. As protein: CASSKMSGPVLHSLCEQYF.

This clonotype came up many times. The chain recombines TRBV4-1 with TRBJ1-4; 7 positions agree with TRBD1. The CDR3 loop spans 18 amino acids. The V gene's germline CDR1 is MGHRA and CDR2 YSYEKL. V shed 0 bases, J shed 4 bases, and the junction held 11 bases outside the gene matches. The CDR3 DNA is TGCGCCAGCAGCCAAGAAGTGCGACAGGGTATGATTAATGAAAAACTGTTTTTT. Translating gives CASSQEVRQGMINEKLFF.

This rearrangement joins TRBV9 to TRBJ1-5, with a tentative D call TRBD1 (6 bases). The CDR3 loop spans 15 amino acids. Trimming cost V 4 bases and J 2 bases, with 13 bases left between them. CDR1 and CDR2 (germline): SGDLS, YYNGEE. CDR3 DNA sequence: TGTGCCAGCAGCCCCCAGGGGACGGGCAATCAGCCCCAGCATTTT. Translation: CASSPQGTGNQPQHF.

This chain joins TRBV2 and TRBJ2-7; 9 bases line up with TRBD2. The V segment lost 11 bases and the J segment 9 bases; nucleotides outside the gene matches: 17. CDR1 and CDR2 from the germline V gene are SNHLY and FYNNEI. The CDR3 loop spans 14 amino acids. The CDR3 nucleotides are TGTGCCCTCCAGCGGGGGGATCCCTACGAGCGGCAGTACTTC. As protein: CALQRGDPYERQYF.

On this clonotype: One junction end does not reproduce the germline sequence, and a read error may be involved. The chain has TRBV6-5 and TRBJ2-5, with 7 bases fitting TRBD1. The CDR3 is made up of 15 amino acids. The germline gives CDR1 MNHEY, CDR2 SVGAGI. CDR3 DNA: TGCGCCAGCAGTTACTCGCGGGCAGGGGGACAGACCCAGTACTTC. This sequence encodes CASSYSRAGGQTQYF.

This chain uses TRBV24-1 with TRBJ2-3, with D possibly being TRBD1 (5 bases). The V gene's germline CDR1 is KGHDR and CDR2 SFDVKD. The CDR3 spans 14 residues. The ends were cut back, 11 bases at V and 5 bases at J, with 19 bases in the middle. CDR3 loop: CASSREGSRDTQYF. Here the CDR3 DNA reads TGTGCCAGTAGCAGGGAAGGGTCTCGAGATACGCAGTATTTT.

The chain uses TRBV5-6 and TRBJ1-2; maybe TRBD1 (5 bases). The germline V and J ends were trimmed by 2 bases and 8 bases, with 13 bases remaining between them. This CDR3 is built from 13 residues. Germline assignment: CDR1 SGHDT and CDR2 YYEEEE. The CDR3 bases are TGTGCCAGCAGCTTTGGGACTTCTAAGGGCTACACCTTC. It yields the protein CASSFGTSKGYTF.

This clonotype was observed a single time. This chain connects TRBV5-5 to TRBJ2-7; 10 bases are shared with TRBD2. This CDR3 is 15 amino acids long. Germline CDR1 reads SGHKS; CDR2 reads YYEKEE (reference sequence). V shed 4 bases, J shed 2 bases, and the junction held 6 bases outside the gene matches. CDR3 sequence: CASSTGTSAAYEQYF. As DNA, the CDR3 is TGTGCCAGCAGCACAGGGACTAGCGCTGCCTACGAGCAGTACTTC.

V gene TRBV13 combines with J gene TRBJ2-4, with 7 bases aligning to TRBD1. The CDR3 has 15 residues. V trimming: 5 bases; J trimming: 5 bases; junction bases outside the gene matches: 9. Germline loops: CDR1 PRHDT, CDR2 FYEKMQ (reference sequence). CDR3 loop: CASSPRTGSQNIQYF. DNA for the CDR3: TGTGCCAGCAGCCCCCGGACAGGATCCCAAAACATTCAGTACTTC.